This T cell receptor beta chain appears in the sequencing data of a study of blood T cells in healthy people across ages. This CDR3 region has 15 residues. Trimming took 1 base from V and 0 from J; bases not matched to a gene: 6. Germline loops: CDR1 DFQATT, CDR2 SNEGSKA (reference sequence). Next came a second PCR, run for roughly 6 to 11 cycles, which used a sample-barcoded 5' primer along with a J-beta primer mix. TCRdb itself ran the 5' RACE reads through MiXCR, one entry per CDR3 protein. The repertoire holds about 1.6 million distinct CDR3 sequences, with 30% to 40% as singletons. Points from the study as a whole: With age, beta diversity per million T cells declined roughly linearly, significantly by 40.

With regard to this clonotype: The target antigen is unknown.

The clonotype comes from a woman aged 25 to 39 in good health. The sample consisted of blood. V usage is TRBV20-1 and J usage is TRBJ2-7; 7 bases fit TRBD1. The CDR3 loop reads CSARAPDRSSYEQYF. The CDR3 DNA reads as TGCAGTGCTAGAGCGCCGGACAGGAGCTCCTACGAGCAGTACTTC.